Given below is one T cell receptor beta chain in context. The method was immunoSEQ multiplex PCR; TCRdb's version includes in-frame clones alone and lacks a portion of them. The sample gives 65,000 to 95,000 clones, approximately 92% of which show up once; 0.15% to 0.2% is in the top ten. The sample is drawn from a study of OX40 agonist ivuxolimab in advanced cancers. There are 15 residues in the CDR3. Per the germline V gene, CDR1 is MNHEY and CDR2 is SVGAGI. The rearrangement uses TRBV6-5 and TRBJ2-5; 9 bases match TRBD1. The J call may be faulty, since TRBJ2-7 better matches the DNA end. Specimen: CD4+ or CD8+ T cells sorted from blood, collected in a trial of the OX40 agonist ivuxolimab. This receptor was obtained from an adult with an advanced solid tumor such as melanoma, head and neck, liver or kidney cancer. The DNA of the CDR3 is TGTGCCAGCAGTTCACCGCGACAGGGGGCCTACGAGCAGTACTTC. Protein: CASSSPRQGAYEQYF.